The 21 T cell receptor beta chains reported below all come from one sample, sequenced in a study of blood T cell repertoires in COVID-19 (dated by TCRdb to about 2020). Preparation of the library involved the immunoSEQ multiplex PCR assay. TCRdb provides this immuneACCESS table in a form limited to in-frame rearrangements. Some clones are lacking; in checked studies, under half of them reflect an unresolved V gene, and why the rest are absent is not known. The sample table contains 150,000 or so clones; only one count was recorded for roughly 84% of them. Of the sample, roughly an eighth is held by the ten largest clones. Sequencing used peripheral blood. These receptor sequences come from a man aged 18-30 years with active or convalescent COVID-19.

The chain joins TRBV12-5 to TRBJ2-2, with 13 bases matching TRBD2. Germline V lookup: CDR1 LGHNT, CDR2 FRNRAP. V lost 6 bases, J lost 2 bases, and 12 bases stayed unmatched. The CDR3 extends over 19 amino acids. As DNA, the CDR3 is TGTGCTAGTGGCCCTCGCCCGACTAGCGGGGGGATTAACACCGGGGAGCTGTTTTTT. Its protein is CASGPRPTSGGINTGELFF.

The chain carries TRBV7-2 and TRBJ2-7, with 10 nucleotides matching TRBD2. Losses at the gene ends were 5 bases for V and 7 bases for J; bases not matched to a gene: 8. The CDR3 is made up of 14 amino acids. Looked up from germline, CDR1 is SGHTA and CDR2 is FQGNSA. CDR3 sequence (DNA): TGTGCCAGCAGCCCAGGGGGTAGCGGGAGGGAGCAGTACTTC. The encoded protein is CASSPGGSGREQYF.

This clone was detected only once. The CDR3 protein is CASSASWNQPQHF. In DNA, the CDR3 is TGTGCCAGCAGCGCTAGTTGGAATCAGCCCCAGCATTTT. The V call is TRBV7-6, the J call TRBJ1-5; the D is unclear. Germline V lookup: CDR1 SGHVS, CDR2 FNYEAQ. This CDR3 has 13 residues. V gave up 5 bases and J gave up 4 bases, with 9 bases separating them.

This chain links TRBV7-2 with TRBJ1-6; D possibly corresponds to TRBD1 (5 bases). Deletions cut 3 bases from V and 0 bases from J, with 9 bases between. Per the germline V gene, CDR1 is SGHTA and CDR2 is FQGNSA. The CDR3 has 16 amino acids. CDR3: CASSFRQSSYNSPLHF. The CDR3 region has the DNA TGTGCCAGCAGCTTCAGACAGAGCTCCTATAATTCACCCCTCCACTTT.

This chain links TRBV3-1 (or the pseudogene TRBV3-2) with TRBJ2-1; TRBD2 matches at 14 bases. The ends lost 3 bases at V and 0 bases at J; junction bases unmatched: 4. The germline CDR1 and CDR2 sequences are LGHDT and YNNKEL (reference sequence). This CDR3 has 18 amino acids. The CDR3 reads CASSQGLAGVSSYNEQFF. For the CDR3, the DNA is TGTGCCAGCAGCCAGGGACTAGCGGGGGTGAGCTCCTACAATGAGCAGTTCTTC.

A remark on this clone: Other nucleotide sequences from this sample produce the same CDR3. This chain joins TRBV18 and TRBJ1-1; 7 positions agree with TRBD1. J gave up 0 bases and V 3 bases, and 1 base lay outside the gene matches. The CDR3 extends over 14 amino acids. CDR1 is KGHSH, CDR2 LQKENI, per germline. The CDR3 loop reads CASSPDRVNTEAFF. The CDR3 coding sequence is TGTGCCAGCTCACCCGACAGGGTGAACACTGAAGCTTTCTTT.

The chain has TRBV7-9 and TRBJ1-4, with a possible D match to TRBD1 (6 bases). Between the trimmed V and J ends, which lost 3 bases and 4 bases, there was a span of 18 bases. The length of the CDR3 is 17 residues. Looked up from germline, CDR1 is SEHNR and CDR2 is FQNEAQ (reference sequence). CDR3 region: CASSFFRGATFNEKLFF. The CDR3 nucleotides read TGTGCCAGCAGCTTCTTCAGGGGCGCCACTTTTAATGAAAAACTGTTTTTT.

The V call is TRBV28, the J call TRBJ1-3; no clear D gene. CDR1 and CDR2 (germline): MDHEN, SYDVKM. Trimming pared 5 bases from V and 1 base from J, leaving 15 bases between. The CDR3 is 16 residues long. CDR3 in DNA: TGTGCCAGCAGTCATACGGCTAGGGAGTCTGGAAACACCATATATTTT. It translates to CASSHTARESGNTIYF.

The genes are TRBV14 and TRBJ2-2; 14 positions match TRBD2. Germline V gene sequence: CDR1 SGHDN, CDR2 FVKESK. The J segment lost 5 bases and the V segment lost 5 bases, leaving 7 bases of the junction unmatched. The CDR3 sequence is 17 residues long. The CDR3 bases are TGTGCCAGCAGCACTCCGGGACTAGCGGGAGATACCGGGGAGCTGTTTTTT. This gives the protein CASSTPGLAGDTGELFF.

The chain couples TRBV19 to TRBJ2-1; TRBD2 aligns across 14 bases. CDR1 LNHDA and CDR2 SQIVND come from the germline V gene (reference sequence). The CDR3 extends over 17 amino acids. V shed 3 bases and J 5 bases; nucleotides not matched to a gene: 6. The chain's CDR3 is CASSIRTSGRRDNEQFF. In nucleotides, the CDR3 is TGTGCCAGTAGTATCCGGACTAGCGGGAGGAGAGACAATGAGCAGTTCTTC.

The CDR3 sequence: CSYLYQGGYTF. CDR3 nucleotides: TGCAGCTACCTTTATCAGGGTGGCTACACCTTC. This chain uses TRBV29-1 with TRBJ1-2; TRBD1 is a possible D gene (5 bases). The length of the CDR3 is 11 residues. V was cut by 8 bases and J by 7 bases, with 14 bases left in between. Germline values: CDR1 SQVTM, CDR2 ANQGSEA.

The chain has TRBV10-1 and TRBJ2-1; weak D call: TRBD2 (6 bases). This CDR3 comprises 16 residues. Germline assignment: CDR1 WNHNN and CDR2 SYGVQD (reference sequence). Trimming took 1 base from V and 10 from J, leaving 20 bases between them. This chain's CDR3 is CASSECRTIFFQEQFF. CDR3 in DNA: TGCGCCAGCAGTGAGTGCAGGACTATTTTCTTTCAGGAGCAGTTCTTC.

This clone was seen just once. J is TRBJ2-7 and V is TRBV6-1, with 9 bases that match TRBD1. This CDR3 comprises 18 residues. Germline V gene data show CDR1 as MNHNS and CDR2 as SASEGT. J gave up 4 bases and V 1 base, and 14 bases lay outside the gene matches. This chain's CDR3 is CASSEVSSGTGSRYEQYF. In nucleotides, the CDR3 is TGTGCCAGCAGTGAAGTCTCGTCGGGGACAGGGAGTAGGTACGAGCAGTACTTC.

The V call is TRBV7-2, the J call TRBJ2-7; D call uncertain. The CDR3 extends over 16 amino acids. V lost 2 bases, J lost 3 bases, and 17 bases lay in between. Germline-derived CDR1 and CDR2 are SGHTA and FQGNSA. The CDR3 spells CASSLSPDSSYYEQYF. Here the CDR3 DNA reads TGTGCCAGCAGCTTAAGTCCCGACTCTTCCTACTACGAGCAGTACTTC.

The chain couples TRBV5-5 to TRBJ2-2, with 12 nucleotides matching TRBD1. In germline, CDR1 is SGHKS, CDR2 YYEKEE (reference sequence). Trimming cost V 4 bases and J 4 bases; bases outside gene matches: 2. The CDR3 consists of 15 residues. CDR3 DNA sequence: TGTGCCAGCAGCCCGGGACAGGGGGCCACCGGGGAGCTGTTTTTT. Translating gives CASSPGQGATGELFF.

The V call is TRBV6-5, the J call TRBJ2-7, with 7 positions matching TRBD2. This CDR3 region has 14 residues. Trimming took 8 bases from V and 4 from J; bases not matched to a gene: 11. Germline lookup yields CDR1 MNHEY and CDR2 SVGAGI. The CDR3 here is CASGQSGMMYEQYF. As DNA, the CDR3 is TGTGCCAGCGGACAAAGCGGGATGATGTACGAGCAGTACTTC.

This CDR3 reads CASSQDRGGETQYF. In DNA, the CDR3 is TGTGCCAGCTCACAGGACAGGGGAGGAGAGACCCAGTACTTC. The rearrangement links TRBV18 to TRBJ2-5; 9 positions agree with TRBD1. The junction had 4 bases not matched to a gene; V was cut back by 4 bases and J by 4 bases. The CDR3 is 14 residues long. Germline V gene data show CDR1 as KGHSH and CDR2 as LQKENI.

The chain carries TRBV28 and TRBJ1-5; unclear D gene. The CDR3 loop spans 12 amino acids. V was cut by 2 bases and J by 8 bases, with 7 bases left in between. Germline V gives CDR1 MDHEN, CDR2 SYDVKM. The CDR3 region is CASSLPQKPQHF. DNA of the CDR3: TGTGCCAGCAGTTTACCCCAGAAGCCCCAGCATTTT.

The table lists this clone with a count of one. The gene calls are TRBV14 and TRBJ2-7; D might be TRBD1 (5 bases). Germline CDR1 SGHDN, CDR2 FVKESK. V was shortened by 0 bases and J by 0 bases, with 15 bases between the two germline ends. The CDR3 sequence is 17 residues long. CDR3 residues: CASSQEDPGHPSYEQYF. Written as DNA, the CDR3 is TGTGCCAGCAGCCAAGAAGATCCAGGGCATCCCTCCTACGAGCAGTACTTC.

This clone was found a few times. The chain employs TRBV11-2 and TRBJ2-1; tentatively, D is TRBD1 (5 bases). V lost 5 bases to trimming and J lost 11 bases, with 10 bases between them. The CDR3 sequence is 11 residues long. Germline CDR1 and CDR2: SGHAT and FQNNGV. The CDR3 sequence is CASSETAQQFF. In DNA, the CDR3 is TGTGCCAGCAGCGAGACAGCCCAGCAGTTCTTC.

V is TRBV7-6 and J is TRBJ2-7, with 8 bases identical to TRBD2. CDR3 length equals 13 residues. V lost 2 bases and J lost 7; bases outside the gene matches: 4. Germline values: CDR1 SGHVS, CDR2 FNYEAQ. The CDR3 loop reads CASSLSSGGEQYF. CDR3 sequence (DNA): TGTGCCAGCAGCTTATCATCGGGGGGGGAGCAGTACTTC.